This T cell receptor beta chain was recorded in a study of blood T cells in healthy people across ages. Then a second PCR, running roughly 7 to 11 cycles, was carried out with a sample-barcoded 5' primer and a J-beta primer mix. TCRdb re-called the 5' RACE reads with MiXCR, one entry per CDR3 protein. The table records about 1.4 million distinct CDR3 sequences, approximately 63% of them present only once. The CDR3 totals 13 residues. The germline V gene has CDR1 MNHEY and CDR2 SVGAGI. The sequencing sample was made of blood. This rearrangement joins TRBV6-5 to TRBJ2-5, with a weak D call TRBD1 (6 bases). The J call is doubtful: the DNA matches TRBJ2-1 better. The TCR sequence derives from a man aged 18 to 35 in good health. The CDR3 loop reads CASRMGQEETQFF. The CDR3 bases are TGTGCCAGCAGGATGGGACAAGAAGAGACCCAGTTCTTC.